This T cell receptor beta chain stems from a study of T cell clonotyping in hematopoietic cell transplantation. This clone showed up just a few times. The CDR3 spans 15 residues. Per germline, CDR1 MNHEY and CDR2 SVGAGI. The table came from immunoSEQ multiplex PCR; TCRdb's copy has only in-frame clones and leaves some out. This table holds tens of thousands of clones, about nine tenths found once. Time point in this sample: recipient sample about 28 days before transplant, after cytoreduction. The chain links TRBV6-5 to TRBJ1-4, with 7 nucleotides matching TRBD1. The sequenced sample was peripheral blood mononuclear cells, obtained before stem cell transplant. This receptor was taken from a man between 60 and 75 years old with biphenotypic leukemia. Some clones in this sample may be carry-over from other donors' samples. The CDR3 DNA is TGTGCGACAGGGCCCTCTATTGCAACTAATGAAAAACTGTTTTTT. This sequence encodes CATGPSIATNEKLFF.